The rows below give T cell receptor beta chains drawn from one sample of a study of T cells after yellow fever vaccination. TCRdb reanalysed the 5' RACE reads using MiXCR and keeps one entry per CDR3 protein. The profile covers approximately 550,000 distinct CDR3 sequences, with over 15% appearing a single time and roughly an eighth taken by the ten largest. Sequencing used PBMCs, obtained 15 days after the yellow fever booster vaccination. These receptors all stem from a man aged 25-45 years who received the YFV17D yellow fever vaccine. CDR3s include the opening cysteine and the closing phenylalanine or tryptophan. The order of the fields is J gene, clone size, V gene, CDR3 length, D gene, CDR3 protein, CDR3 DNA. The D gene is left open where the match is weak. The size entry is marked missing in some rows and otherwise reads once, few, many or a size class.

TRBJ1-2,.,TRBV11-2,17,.,CASSLGTRQRPIYGYTF,TGTGCCAGCAGCTTGGGGACGAGACAGCGCCCAATCTATGGCTACACCTTC
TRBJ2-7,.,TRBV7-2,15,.,CASSLDGSPSYEQYF,TGTGCCAGCAGCTTAGACGGTTCCCCATCTTACGAGCAGTACTTC
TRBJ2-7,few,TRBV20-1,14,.,CSAFSAGKSYEQYF,TGCAGTGCTTTCTCAGCCGGGAAGTCCTACGAGCAGTACTTC
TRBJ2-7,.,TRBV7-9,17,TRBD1,CASTPSRWGTGLNEQYF,TGTGCCAGCACCCCTTCAAGATGGGGGACAGGGCTTAACGAGCAGTACTTC
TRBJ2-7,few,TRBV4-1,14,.,CASSPSGTAPQQYF,TGCGCCAGCAGCCCTTCCGGGACGGCCCCTCAGCAGTACTTC
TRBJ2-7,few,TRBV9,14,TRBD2,CAPTLAGVFNEQYF,TGTGCCCCGACACTAGCGGGAGTTTTCAACGAGCAGTACTTC
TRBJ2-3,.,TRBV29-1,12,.,CSVAGSAVSPSF,TGCAGCGTTGCTGGGTCGGCGGTTTCACCTTCTTTT
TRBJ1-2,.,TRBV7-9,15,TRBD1,CASRLSGTGTYGYTF,TGTGCCAGCAGATTATCCGGGACAGGGACGTATGGCTACACCTTC
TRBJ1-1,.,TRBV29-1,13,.,CSVASGDNTEAFF,TGCAGCGTGGCAAGTGGGGATAACACTGAAGCTTTCTTT
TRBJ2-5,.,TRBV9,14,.,CASSDGPAAETQYF,TGTGCCAGCAGCGACGGGCCCGCCGCAGAGACCCAGTACTTC
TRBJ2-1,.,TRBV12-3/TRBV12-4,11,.,CASSLFNEQFF,TGTGCCAGCAGCCTGTTCAATGAGCAGTTCTTC
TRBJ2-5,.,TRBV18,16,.,CASSPPTRDLQETQYF,TGTGCCAGCTCACCACCGACACGCGACCTTCAAGAGACCCAGTACTTC
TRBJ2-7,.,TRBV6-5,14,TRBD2,CASSYSRGVYEQYF,TGTGCCAGCAGTTACTCACGGGGGGTCTACGAGCAGTACTTC
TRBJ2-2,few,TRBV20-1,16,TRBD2,CSAAGLAEVGTGELFF,TGCAGTGCTGCGGGACTAGCGGAGGTCGGCACCGGGGAGCTGTTTTTT
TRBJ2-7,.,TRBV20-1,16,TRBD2,CSARLAGEYTLYEQYF,TGCAGTGCTAGACTAGCGGGAGAATATACCCTTTACGAGCAGTACTTC
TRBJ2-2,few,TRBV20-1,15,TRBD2,CSAIEREGRTGELFF,TGCAGTGCTATAGAGCGGGAGGGCCGCACCGGGGAGCTGTTTTTT
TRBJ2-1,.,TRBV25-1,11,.,CASRLGVEQFF,TGTGCCAGCAGGCTAGGGGTTGAGCAGTTCTTC
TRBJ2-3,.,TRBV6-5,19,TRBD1,CASSLRGQGASLYTDTQYF,TGTGCCAGCAGTTTGCGGGGACAGGGGGCTTCCCTTTACACAGATACGCAGTATTTT
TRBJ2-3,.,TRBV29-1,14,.,CSAARGGSQDTQYF,TGCAGCGCCGCCAGGGGGGGGTCGCAAGATACGCAGTATTTT